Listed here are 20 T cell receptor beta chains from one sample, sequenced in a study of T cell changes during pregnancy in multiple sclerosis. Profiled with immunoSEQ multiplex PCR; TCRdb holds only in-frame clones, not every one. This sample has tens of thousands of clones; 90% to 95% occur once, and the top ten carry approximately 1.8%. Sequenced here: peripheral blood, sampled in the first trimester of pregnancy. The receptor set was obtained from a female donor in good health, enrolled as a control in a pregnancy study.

DNA for the CDR3: TGTGCCAGCAGTCCTGTAGCGGGAGGGCCAATCAATGAGCAGTTCTTC. This gives the protein CASSPVAGGPINEQFF. The chain carries TRBV6-6 and TRBJ2-1, with TRBD2 matching over 11 bases. In germline, CDR1 is MNHNY, CDR2 SVGAGI (reference sequence). V shed 5 bases and J 6 bases; nucleotides not matched to a gene: 9. The CDR3 extends over 16 amino acids.

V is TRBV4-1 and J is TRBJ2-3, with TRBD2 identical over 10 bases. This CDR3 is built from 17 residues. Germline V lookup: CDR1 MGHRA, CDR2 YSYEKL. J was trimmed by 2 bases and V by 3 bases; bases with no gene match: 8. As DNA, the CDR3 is TGCGCCAGCAGCCACGACTTACTAGCGGGATTCACAGATACGCAGTATTTT. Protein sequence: CASSHDLLAGFTDTQYF.

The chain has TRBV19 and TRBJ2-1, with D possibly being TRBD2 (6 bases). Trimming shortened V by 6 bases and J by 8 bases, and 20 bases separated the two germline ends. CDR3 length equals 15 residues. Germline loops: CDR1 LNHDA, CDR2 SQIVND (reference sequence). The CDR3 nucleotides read TGTGCCAGTAGCCAATATCAGCGGGTCATCGATGAGCAGTTCTTC. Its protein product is CASSQYQRVIDEQFF.

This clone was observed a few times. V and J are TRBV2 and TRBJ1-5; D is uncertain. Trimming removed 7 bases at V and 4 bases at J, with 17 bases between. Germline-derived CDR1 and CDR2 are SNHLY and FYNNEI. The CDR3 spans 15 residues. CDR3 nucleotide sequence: TGTGCCAGCACCCGGGAGGGCGGAGATAATCAGCCCCAGCATTTT. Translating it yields CASTREGGDNQPQHF.

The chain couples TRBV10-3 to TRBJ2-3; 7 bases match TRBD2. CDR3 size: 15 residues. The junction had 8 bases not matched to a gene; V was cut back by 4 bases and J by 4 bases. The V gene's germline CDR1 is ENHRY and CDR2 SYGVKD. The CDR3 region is CAISGGRGSADTQYF. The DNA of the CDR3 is TGTGCCATCAGTGGAGGGAGGGGAAGTGCAGATACGCAGTATTTT.

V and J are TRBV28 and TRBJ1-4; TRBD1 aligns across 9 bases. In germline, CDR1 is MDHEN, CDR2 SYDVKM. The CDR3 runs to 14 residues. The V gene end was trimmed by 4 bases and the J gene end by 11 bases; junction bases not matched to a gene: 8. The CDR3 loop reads CASSSGTGRDKLFF. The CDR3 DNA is TGTGCCAGCAGTTCCGGGACAGGGAGGGATAAACTGTTTTTT.

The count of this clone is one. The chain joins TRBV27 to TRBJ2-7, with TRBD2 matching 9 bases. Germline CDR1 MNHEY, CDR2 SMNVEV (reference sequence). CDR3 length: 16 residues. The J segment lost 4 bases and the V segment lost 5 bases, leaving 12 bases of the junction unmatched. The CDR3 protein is CASSIAPGTSTYEQYF. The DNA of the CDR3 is TGTGCCAGCAGTATCGCTCCCGGGACTAGCACTTACGAGCAGTACTTC.

CDR3 DNA: TGTGCCAGCAGGGTGACAGGCCCGGGAGGCTACACCTTC. Translating it yields CASRVTGPGGYTF. V and J are TRBV2 and TRBJ1-2; D may be TRBD1 (6 bases). The germline CDR1 and CDR2 sequences are SNHLY and FYNNEI. Trimming took 6 bases from V and 8 from J, leaving 16 bases between them. The CDR3 is 13 residues long. The whole variable domain, remainder taken from reference TRBV2 and TRBJ1-2, is EPEVTQTPSHQVTQMGQEVILRCVPISNHLYFYWYRQILGQKVEFLVSFYNNEISEKSEIFDDQFSVERPDGSNFTLKIRSTKLEDSAMYFCASRVTGPGGYTFGSGTRLTVV.

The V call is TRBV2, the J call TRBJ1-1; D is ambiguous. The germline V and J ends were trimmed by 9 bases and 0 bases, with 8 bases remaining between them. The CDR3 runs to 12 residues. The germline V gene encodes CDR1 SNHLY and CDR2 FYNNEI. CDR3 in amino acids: CARSFMNTEAFF. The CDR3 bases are TGTGCCAGGAGCTTCATGAACACTGAAGCTTTCTTT.

The chain's CDR3 is CASSVDPDSGTYEQYF. CDR3 bases: TGTGCCAGCAGCGTAGACCCGGACAGTGGTACCTACGAGCAGTACTTC. This chain links TRBV9 with TRBJ2-7, with a possible D match to TRBD1 (6 bases). V shed 0 bases and J shed 2 bases, with 15 bases lying between them. This CDR3 is 16 amino acids long. Germline CDR1 is SGDLS and CDR2 is YYNGEE.

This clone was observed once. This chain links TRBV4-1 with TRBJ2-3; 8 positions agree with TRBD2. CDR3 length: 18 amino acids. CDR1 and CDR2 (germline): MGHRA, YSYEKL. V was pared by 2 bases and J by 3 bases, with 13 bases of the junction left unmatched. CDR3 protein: CASSQILGAGAVTDTQYF. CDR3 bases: TGCGCCAGCAGCCAAATCTTAGGAGCGGGAGCGGTGACAGATACGCAGTATTTT.

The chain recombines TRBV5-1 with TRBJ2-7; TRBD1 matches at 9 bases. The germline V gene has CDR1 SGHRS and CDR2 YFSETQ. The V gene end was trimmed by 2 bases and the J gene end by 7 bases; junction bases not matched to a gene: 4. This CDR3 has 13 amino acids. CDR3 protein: CASSLDRGFEQYF. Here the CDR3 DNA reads TGCGCCAGCAGCTTAGACAGGGGGTTTGAGCAGTACTTC.

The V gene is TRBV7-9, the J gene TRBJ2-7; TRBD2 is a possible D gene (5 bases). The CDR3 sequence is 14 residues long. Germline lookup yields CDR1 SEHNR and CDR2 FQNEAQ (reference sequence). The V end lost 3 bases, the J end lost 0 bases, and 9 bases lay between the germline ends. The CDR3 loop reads CASSFGLASYEQYF. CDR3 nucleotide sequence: TGTGCCAGCAGCTTTGGGCTAGCCTCCTACGAGCAGTACTTC.

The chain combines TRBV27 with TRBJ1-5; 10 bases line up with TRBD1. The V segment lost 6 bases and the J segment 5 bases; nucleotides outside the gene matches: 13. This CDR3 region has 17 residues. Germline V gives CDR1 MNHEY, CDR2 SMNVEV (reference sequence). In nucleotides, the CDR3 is TGTGCCAGCAGCCTATTTCACCCCGGGACAGGGGATCAGCCCCAGCATTTT. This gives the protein CASSLFHPGTGDQPQHF.

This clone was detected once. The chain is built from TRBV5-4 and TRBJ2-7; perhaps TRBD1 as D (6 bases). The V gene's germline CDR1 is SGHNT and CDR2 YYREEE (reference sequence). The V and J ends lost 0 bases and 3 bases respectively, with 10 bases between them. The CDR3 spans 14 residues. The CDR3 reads CASSLEQGYYEQYF. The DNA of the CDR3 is TGTGCCAGCAGCTTGGAACAGGGATACTACGAGCAGTACTTC.

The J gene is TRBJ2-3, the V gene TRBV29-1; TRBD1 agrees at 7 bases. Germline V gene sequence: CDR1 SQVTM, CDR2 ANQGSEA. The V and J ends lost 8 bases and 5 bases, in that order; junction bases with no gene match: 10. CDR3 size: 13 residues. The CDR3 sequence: CSLRQGPGDTQYF. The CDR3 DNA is TGCAGCCTAAGACAGGGCCCTGGAGATACGCAGTATTTT.

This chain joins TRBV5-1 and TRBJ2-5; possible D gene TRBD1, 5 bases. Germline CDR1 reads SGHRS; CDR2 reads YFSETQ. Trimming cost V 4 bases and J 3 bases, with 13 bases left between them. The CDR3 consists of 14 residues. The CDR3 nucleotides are TGCGCCAGCAGCCCAAGGAGCAGGGAAGAGACCCAGTACTTC. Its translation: CASSPRSREETQYF.

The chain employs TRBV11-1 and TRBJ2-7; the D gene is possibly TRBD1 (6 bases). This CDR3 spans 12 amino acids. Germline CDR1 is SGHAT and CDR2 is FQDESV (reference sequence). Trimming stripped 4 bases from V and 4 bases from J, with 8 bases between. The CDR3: CASSSQGYEQYF. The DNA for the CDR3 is TGTGCCAGCAGCTCCCAGGGGTACGAGCAGTACTTC.

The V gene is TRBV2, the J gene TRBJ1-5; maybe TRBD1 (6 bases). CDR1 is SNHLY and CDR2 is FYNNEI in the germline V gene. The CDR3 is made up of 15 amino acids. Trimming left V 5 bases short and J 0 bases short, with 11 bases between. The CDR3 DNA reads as TGTGCCAGCAGTTACCAGGGGATTAGCAATCAGCCCCAGCATTTT. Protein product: CASSYQGISNQPQHF. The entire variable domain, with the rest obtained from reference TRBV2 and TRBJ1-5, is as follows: EPEVTQTPSHQVTQMGQEVILRCVPISNHLYFYWYRQILGQKVEFLVSFYNNEISEKSEIFDDQFSVERPDGSNFTLKIRSTKLEDSAMYFCASSYQGISNQPQHFGDGTRLSIL.

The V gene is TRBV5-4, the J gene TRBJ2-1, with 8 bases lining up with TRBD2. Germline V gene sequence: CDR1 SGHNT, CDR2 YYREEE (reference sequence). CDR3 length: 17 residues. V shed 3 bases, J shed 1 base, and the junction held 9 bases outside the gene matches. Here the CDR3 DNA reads TGTGCCAGCAGCTGGACGGGACTAGTAAGGTCCTACAATGAGCAGTTCTTC. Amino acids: CASSWTGLVRSYNEQFF.